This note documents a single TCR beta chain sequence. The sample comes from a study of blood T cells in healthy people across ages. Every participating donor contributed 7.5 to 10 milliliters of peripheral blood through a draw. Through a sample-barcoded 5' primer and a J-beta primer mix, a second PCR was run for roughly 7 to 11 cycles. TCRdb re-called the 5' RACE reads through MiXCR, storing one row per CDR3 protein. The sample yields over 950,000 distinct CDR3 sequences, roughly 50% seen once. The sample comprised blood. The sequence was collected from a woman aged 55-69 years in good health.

CDR3 protein: CASSYGTRSYEQYF. CDR3 DNA sequence: TGTGCCAGCAGCTACGGGACTCGTTCCTACGAGCAGTACTTC. The chain is built from TRBV5-6 and TRBJ2-7; TRBD2 might be the D (6 bases). Per germline, CDR1 SGHDT and CDR2 YYEEEE. This CDR3 contains 14 residues. V was clipped by 3 bases and J by 1 base, with 11 bases between them.